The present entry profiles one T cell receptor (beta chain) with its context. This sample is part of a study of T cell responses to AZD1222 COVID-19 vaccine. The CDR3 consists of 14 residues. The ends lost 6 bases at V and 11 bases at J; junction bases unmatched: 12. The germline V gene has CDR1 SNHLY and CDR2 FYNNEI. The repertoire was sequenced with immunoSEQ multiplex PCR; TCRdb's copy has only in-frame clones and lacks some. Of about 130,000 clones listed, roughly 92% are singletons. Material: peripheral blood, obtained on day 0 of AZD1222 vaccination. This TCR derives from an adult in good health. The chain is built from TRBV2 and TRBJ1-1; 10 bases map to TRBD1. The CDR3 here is CASRRDRGPILAFF. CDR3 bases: TGTGCCAGCAGAAGGGACAGGGGCCCGATTCTGGCTTTCTTT.